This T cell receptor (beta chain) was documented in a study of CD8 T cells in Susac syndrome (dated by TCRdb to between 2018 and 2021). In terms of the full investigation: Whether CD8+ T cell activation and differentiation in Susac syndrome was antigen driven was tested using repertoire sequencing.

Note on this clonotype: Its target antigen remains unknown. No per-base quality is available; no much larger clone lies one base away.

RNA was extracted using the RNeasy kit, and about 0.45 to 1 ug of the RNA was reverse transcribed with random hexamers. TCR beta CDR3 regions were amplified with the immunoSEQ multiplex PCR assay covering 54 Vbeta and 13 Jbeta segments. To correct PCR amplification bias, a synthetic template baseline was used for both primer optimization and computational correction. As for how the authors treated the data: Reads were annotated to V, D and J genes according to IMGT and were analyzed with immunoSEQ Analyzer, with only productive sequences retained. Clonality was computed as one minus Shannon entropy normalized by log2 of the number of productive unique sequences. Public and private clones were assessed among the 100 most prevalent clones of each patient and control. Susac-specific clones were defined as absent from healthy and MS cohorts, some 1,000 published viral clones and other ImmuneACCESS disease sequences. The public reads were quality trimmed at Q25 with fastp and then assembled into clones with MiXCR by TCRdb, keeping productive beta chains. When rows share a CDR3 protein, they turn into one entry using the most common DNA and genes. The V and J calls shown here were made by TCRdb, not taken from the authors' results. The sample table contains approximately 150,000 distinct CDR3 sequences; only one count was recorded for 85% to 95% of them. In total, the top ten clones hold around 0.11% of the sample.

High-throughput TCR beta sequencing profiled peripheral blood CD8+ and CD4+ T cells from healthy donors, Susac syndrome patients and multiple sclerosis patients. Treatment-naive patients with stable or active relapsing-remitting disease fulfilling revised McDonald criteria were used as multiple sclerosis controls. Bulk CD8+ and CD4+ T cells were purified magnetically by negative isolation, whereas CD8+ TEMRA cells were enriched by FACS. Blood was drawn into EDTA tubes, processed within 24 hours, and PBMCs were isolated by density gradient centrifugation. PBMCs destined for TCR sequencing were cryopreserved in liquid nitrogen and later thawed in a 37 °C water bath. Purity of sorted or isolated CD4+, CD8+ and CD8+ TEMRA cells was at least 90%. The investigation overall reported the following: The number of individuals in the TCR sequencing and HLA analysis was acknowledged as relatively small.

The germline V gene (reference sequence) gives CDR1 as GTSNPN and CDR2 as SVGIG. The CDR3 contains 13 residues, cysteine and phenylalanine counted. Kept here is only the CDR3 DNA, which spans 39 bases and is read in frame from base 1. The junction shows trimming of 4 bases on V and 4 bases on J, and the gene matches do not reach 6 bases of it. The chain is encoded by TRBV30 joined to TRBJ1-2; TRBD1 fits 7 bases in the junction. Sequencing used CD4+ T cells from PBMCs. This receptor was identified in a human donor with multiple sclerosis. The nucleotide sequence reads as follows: TGTGCCTGGATCGGGACAGCGATCTATGGCTACACCTTC. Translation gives CAWIGTAIYGYTF.